These 19 T cell receptor beta chains originate from one sample sequenced in a study of Tregs in tolerant kidney transplant recipients. TCRdb's table, derived via immunoSEQ multiplex PCR, lists solely in-frame clones and lacks some. Found here are approximately 65,000 clones, 84% of them singletons; the top ten hold 3.5% to 5.5%. Sequenced: CD4+ T cells from blood. The receptors were sampled from a human donor in good health.

This rearrangement joins TRBV19 to TRBJ2-7; D is perhaps TRBD1 or TRBD2 (5 bases each). Per the germline V gene, CDR1 is LNHDA and CDR2 is SQIVND (reference sequence). V dropped 6 bases and J dropped 6 bases, with 15 bases sitting between them. This CDR3 spans 13 amino acids. This chain's CDR3 is CASRLGVGGEQYF. CDR3 in DNA: TGTGCCAGTAGGTTAGGGGTAGGAGGCGAGCAGTACTTC.

The rearrangement joins TRBV29-1 to TRBJ1-1, with 8 nucleotides matching TRBD1. J lost 4 bases, V lost 8 bases, and 9 bases had no gene match. The CDR3 spans 13 residues. In germline, CDR1 is SQVTM, CDR2 ANQGSEA. CDR3 nucleotide sequence: TGCAGCACAACGGGACAGGCGACCACTGAAGCTTTCTTT. Protein sequence: CSTTGQATTEAFF.

CDR3 DNA: TGTGCCAGCAGCTTGGCGGACAGTCGGGGCGAGCAGTACTTC. The encoded protein is CASSLADSRGEQYF. The V call is TRBV5-4, the J call TRBJ2-7; maybe TRBD1 (6 bases). Germline lookup yields CDR1 SGHNT and CDR2 YYREEE (reference sequence). The CDR3 runs 14 residues. V was cut by 0 bases and J by 6 bases, with 13 bases left in between.

This chain connects TRBV9 to TRBJ2-5, with D perhaps TRBD2 (7 bases). The CDR3 contains 14 residues. V dropped 1 base and J dropped 5 bases, with 12 bases sitting between them. CDR1 is SGDLS, CDR2 YYNGEE, per germline. CDR3 region: CASSVRGREETQYF. DNA of the CDR3: TGTGCCAGCAGCGTACGGGGGCGGGAGGAGACCCAGTACTTC.

This rearrangement joins TRBV27 to TRBJ2-5; 10 bases map to TRBD1. The V gene end was trimmed by 5 bases and the J gene end by 5 bases; junction bases not matched to a gene: 11. CDR3 length equals 16 residues. The germline CDR1 and CDR2 sequences are MNHEY and SMNVEV (reference sequence). The CDR3 nucleotides read TGTGCCAGCAGTCGGGGGGACAGGGGCGTGGGTGAGACCCAGTACTTC. The encoded protein is CASSRGDRGVGETQYF.

This rearrangement joins TRBV6-5 to TRBJ2-2, with TRBD1 as a possible D gene (6 bases). The CDR3 loop spans 13 amino acids. V lost 5 bases to trimming and J lost 7 bases, with 11 bases between them. Germline V gene sequence: CDR1 MNHEY, CDR2 SVGAGI. The CDR3 sequence: CASSRTVHGELFF. For the CDR3, the DNA is TGTGCCAGCAGTCGGACAGTTCACGGGGAGCTGTTTTTT.

This clone was picked up a small number of times. The V call is TRBV2, the J call TRBJ2-3; perhaps D is TRBD1 or TRBD2 (6 bases each). Trimming shortened V by 6 bases and J by 4 bases, and 20 bases separated the two germline ends. The CDR3 loop spans 16 amino acids. In germline, CDR1 is SNHLY, CDR2 FYNNEI. DNA for the CDR3: TGTGCCAGCAGAGTGAGGTGGGGGGCCCTCCCAGATACGCAGTATTTT. Amino acid sequence: CASRVRWGALPDTQYF.

V usage is TRBV7-9 and J usage is TRBJ2-3; 9 nucleotides align to TRBD2. This CDR3 spans 15 amino acids. Germline lookup yields CDR1 SEHNR and CDR2 FQNEAQ (reference sequence). Losses at the gene ends were 3 bases for V and 3 bases for J; bases not matched to a gene: 4. CDR3 in DNA: TGTGCCAGCAGCTTCGTAGCGGGGGCGACAGATACGCAGTATTTT. Amino acids: CASSFVAGATDTQYF.

The chain carries TRBV7-9 and TRBJ2-7; D possibly matches TRBD1 or TRBD2 (6 bases each). Per the germline V gene, CDR1 is SEHNR and CDR2 is FQNEAQ (reference sequence). Deletions cut 6 bases from V and 4 bases from J, with 16 bases between. The CDR3 is 14 amino acids. In nucleotides, the CDR3 is TGTGCCAGCAGTCCGTCTGGGGGGCGGTACGAGCAGTACTTC. This encodes CASSPSGGRYEQYF.

The rearrangement uses TRBV7-6 and TRBJ2-1, with D perhaps matching TRBD2 (6 bases). The CDR3 runs to 17 residues. The germline V gene has CDR1 SGHVS and CDR2 FNYEAQ. The V end was cut by 5 bases, the J end by 1 base, with 18 bases between. The CDR3 DNA reads TGTGCCAGCAGCCAACCCCCTCAGGCGGGATCCTACAATGAGCAGTTCTTC. Encoded protein: CASSQPPQAGSYNEQFF.

This chain joins TRBV4-1 and TRBJ1-1; 9 bases map to TRBD1. The CDR3 covers 14 residues. V gave up 11 bases and J gave up 6 bases; unmatched junction bases: 13. Germline V CDR1 and CDR2: MGHRA, YSYEKL. The CDR3 sequence is CAAGTGWLGAEAFF. CDR3 DNA sequence: TGCGCCGCAGGGACAGGGTGGCTTGGTGCTGAAGCTTTCTTT.

The J gene is TRBJ1-3, the V gene TRBV7-6; possibly TRBD1 for D (5 bases). With 5 bases removed from V and 0 bases from J, the gap between germline ends came to 11 bases. The germline V gene has CDR1 SGHVS and CDR2 FNYEAQ. The CDR3 runs to 15 residues. The CDR3 DNA sequence: TGTGCCAGCAGCCTCGGGGACCCCTCTGGAAACACCATATATTTT. Translation: CASSLGDPSGNTIYF. The variable domain in full, completed from reference TRBV7-6 and TRBJ1-3, reads GAGVSQSPRYKVTKRGQDVALRCDPISGHVSLYWYRQALGQGPEFLTYFNYEAQQDKSGLPNDRFSAERPEGSISTLTIQRTEQRDSAMYRCASSLGDPSGNTIYFGEGSWLTVV.

The chain uses TRBV10-3 and TRBJ1-4; TRBD1 aligns across 11 bases. This CDR3 region has 15 residues. Germline V gene lookup returns CDR1 ENHRY and CDR2 SYGVKD. With V trimmed by 4 bases and J by 7 bases, 5 bases remained unmatched. The CDR3 loop reads CAISAGTGGTEKLFF. The DNA of the CDR3 is TGTGCCATCAGTGCCGGGACAGGGGGTACTGAAAAACTGTTTTTT.

This clone was picked up one time. The chain couples TRBV30 to TRBJ2-7; D is perhaps TRBD1 (6 bases). Per the germline V gene, CDR1 is GTSNPN and CDR2 is SVGIG (reference sequence). The CDR3 runs 11 residues. Deletions cut 2 bases from V and 7 bases from J, with 9 bases between. The CDR3: CAWSPRGEQYF. DNA for the CDR3: TGTGCCTGGAGTCCCAGGGGTGAGCAGTACTTC. Full variable domain (outside the CDR3, taken from reference TRBV30 and TRBJ2-7): SQTIHQWPATLVQPVGSPLSLECTVEGTSNPNLYWYRQAAGRGLQLLFYSVGIGQISSEVPQNLSASRPQDRQFILSSKKLLLSDSGFYLCAWSPRGEQYFGPGTRLTVT.

This chain uses TRBV18 with TRBJ1-3; D gene unclear. Germline V CDR1 and CDR2: KGHSH, LQKENI. Trimming left V 2 bases short and J 0 bases short, with 14 bases between. The CDR3 consists of 17 residues. The CDR3 region is CASSPTAWTISGNTIYF. The CDR3 nucleotides read TGTGCCAGCTCACCAACCGCATGGACCATCTCTGGAAACACCATATATTTT.

This chain joins TRBV4-3 and TRBJ1-2; 10 bases agree with TRBD1. V gave up 1 base and J gave up 5 bases; unmatched junction bases: 10. The CDR3 sequence is 17 residues long. Germline V gene sequence: CDR1 LGHNA, CDR2 YSLEER. CDR3 sequence: CASSQVLRTGGKYGYTF. DNA of the CDR3: TGCGCCAGCAGCCAAGTTCTCCGGACAGGGGGAAAATATGGCTACACCTTC.

The V gene is TRBV25-1, the J gene TRBJ2-2; D not resolved. V shed 4 bases and J shed 6 bases, with 9 bases lying between them. The CDR3 loop spans 13 amino acids. The germline V gene encodes CDR1 MGHDK and CDR2 SYGVNS. CDR3 coding DNA: TGTGCCAGCAGTGCCCCTGTGGCCGGGGAGCTGTTTTTT. Its protein is CASSAPVAGELFF. Full variable domain (missing parts from reference TRBV25-1 and TRBJ2-2): EADIYQTPRYLVIGTGKKITLECSQTMGHDKMYWYQQDPGMELHLIHYSYGVNSTEKGDLSSESTVSRIRTEHFPLTLESARPSHTSQYLCASSAPVAGELFFGEGSRLTVL.

This chain joins TRBV30 and TRBJ1-4, with D maybe TRBD1 (5 bases). From germline, CDR1 is GTSNPN and CDR2 SVGIG (reference sequence). This CDR3 contains 16 residues. The V end lost 1 base, the J end lost 8 bases, and 20 bases lay between the germline ends. The CDR3, as DNA: TGTGCCTGGAGTGACCCCCATCTGGGGGGATACGAAAAACTGTTTTTT. It encodes CAWSDPHLGGYEKLFF.

Here the CDR3 DNA reads TGTGCCAGCAGCCGCCGCAGGGACCACTACGAGCAGTACTTC. This translates into CASSRRRDHYEQYF. The chain is built from TRBV7-2 and TRBJ2-7; D could derive from TRBD1 or TRBD2 (5 bases each). V lost 5 bases, J lost 3 bases, and 14 bases lay in between. This CDR3 region has 14 residues. Germline V gives CDR1 SGHTA, CDR2 FQGNSA.